These 8 T cell receptor beta chains came from one sample sequenced in a study of blood T cell repertoires in COVID-19. Some clones are missing from TCRdb's copy, which holds only in-frame ones; the method was immunoSEQ multiplex PCR. This table holds about 190,000 clones, more than 75% found once. Input material: PBMCs or T cells enriched from blood (not recorded which). The receptors were gathered from a man in his forties with acute COVID-19.

The CDR3 protein is CASSLQGGNTEAFF. CDR3 bases: TGTGCCAGCAGTCTCCAGGGGGGAAACACTGAAGCTTTCTTT. The V and J genes are TRBV28 and TRBJ1-1, with 7 bases matching TRBD1. V trimming: 5 bases; J trimming: 2 bases; junction bases outside the gene matches: 5. In germline, CDR1 is MDHEN, CDR2 SYDVKM. The CDR3 length is 14 residues.

In its sample, this clone was seen a few times. The V call is TRBV20-1, the J call TRBJ1-2, with D unresolved. The germline V and J ends were trimmed by 3 bases and 3 bases, with 5 bases remaining between them. Per germline, CDR1 DFQATT and CDR2 SNEGSKA (reference sequence). The CDR3 extends over 11 amino acids. The DNA for the CDR3 is TGCAGTGCTAGCCGGGACTATGGCTACACCTTC. Its protein is CSASRDYGYTF.

In its sample, this clone was seen once. The CDR3 nucleotides read TGTGCCAGCAGTGACCCCATGTCCGGACTAAGATTCTACGAGCAGTACTTC. Its protein is CASSDPMSGLRFYEQYF. The chain has TRBV6-1 and TRBJ2-7, with D tentatively TRBD2 (6 bases). CDR1 and CDR2 from the germline V gene are MNHNS and SASEGT. This CDR3 comprises 17 residues. Trimming cost V 3 bases and J 3 bases, with 21 bases left between them.

The J gene is TRBJ2-1, the V gene TRBV5-5, with D tentatively TRBD1 (5 bases). The V end lost 0 bases, the J end lost 7 bases, and 11 bases lay between the germline ends. CDR1 is SGHKS, CDR2 YYEKEE, per germline (reference sequence). The CDR3 has 14 amino acids. The CDR3 is CASSLGQLFNEQFF. The CDR3 coding sequence is TGTGCCAGCAGCTTGGGACAGTTGTTTAATGAGCAGTTCTTC. The full variable domain, rest sourced from reference TRBV5-5 and TRBJ2-1, is DAGVTQSPTHLIKTRGQQVTLRCSPISGHKSVSWYQQVLGQGPQFIFQYYEKEERGRGNFPDRFSARQFPNYSSELNVNALLLGDSALYLCASSLGQLFNEQFFGPGTRLTVL.

J is TRBJ2-6 and V is TRBV19, with TRBD1 matching over 7 bases. The CDR3 length is 17 residues. Germline values: CDR1 LNHDA, CDR2 SQIVND (reference sequence). V was clipped by 5 bases and J by 1 base; unmatched bases: 8. Here the CDR3 reads CASSPATGSSGANVLTF. The CDR3 DNA reads as TGTGCCAGTAGTCCGGCGACAGGGTCATCTGGGGCCAACGTCCTGACTTTC. Filled out from reference TRBV19 and TRBJ2-6, the complete variable domain reads DGGITQSPKYLFRKEGQNVTLSCEQNLNHDAMYWYRQDPGQGLRLIYYSQIVNDFQKGDIAEGYSVSREKKESFPLTVTSAQKNPTAFYLCASSPATGSSGANVLTFGAGSRLTVL.

This sequence joins TRBV7-2 and TRBJ2-5; no clear D gene. Trimming removed 5 bases from V and 7 bases from J, with 14 bases in between. CDR3 length equals 13 residues. Germline assignment: CDR1 SGHTA and CDR2 FQGNSA. The CDR3 is CASSSRPGGTQYF. The CDR3 DNA sequence: TGTGCCAGCAGCAGCCGGCCCGGCGGGACCCAGTACTTC.

V gene TRBV5-4 combines with J gene TRBJ2-3; TRBD2 aligns across 7 bases. J was trimmed by 1 base and V by 3 bases; bases with no gene match: 5. Germline values: CDR1 SGHNT, CDR2 YYREEE (reference sequence). This CDR3 contains 15 residues. The CDR3 region has the DNA TGTGCCAGCAGCTCCGGACTAGGGGGCACAGATACGCAGTATTTT. It yields the protein CASSSGLGGTDTQYF.

About this clone itself: The junction shows a germline mismatch at one end, possibly a read error. This chain connects TRBV28 to TRBJ2-2; 7 positions agree with TRBD1. Per germline, CDR1 MDHEN and CDR2 SYDVKM. The CDR3 is 13 residues long. The CDR3 region is CAPGTANTGELFF. CDR3 in DNA: TGCGCCCCCGGGACAGCGAACACCGGGGAGCTGTTTTTT.